This T cell receptor (beta chain) was obtained from a study of T cell responses to AZD1222 COVID-19 vaccine. Germline CDR1 reads DFQATT; CDR2 reads SNEGSKA (reference sequence). The ends were cut back, 0 bases at V and 3 bases at J, with 2 bases in the middle. The CDR3 covers 11 residues. On this clone: Its antigen is undetermined.

Repertoires were generated with immunoSEQ multiplex PCR, while TCRdb's copy carries only in-frame clones and drops some. The sample lists around 100,000 clones, about 89% occurring once. The study, taken as a whole, reports: The peak T cell response came first, and repertoires were sampled only after it. Spike-specific TCRs gained breadth and depth after people received two AZD1222 doses. Only six individuals given AZD1222 were seropositive at baseline.

The sequences come from peripheral blood, collected 28 days after the second dose of the MenACWY control vaccine. The sequence derives from an adult who received the MenACWY meningococcal vaccine as a control. V and J are TRBV20-1 and TRBJ1-1; no clear D gene. The CDR3 spells CSAREDTEAFF. CDR3 nucleotide sequence: TGCAGTGCTAGAGAGGACACTGAAGCTTTCTTT.